Listed here is a single T cell receptor (beta chain). Its antigen is unknown. The same CDR3 arises from other DNA sequences in this sample as well. These data originate in a study of shared clonotypes between healthy human individuals. Study as a whole: CD4 naive cells filled three plates per donor, CD4 memory three, CD8 naive two and CD8 memory one. The study, taken as a whole, reports: Compared with memory subsets, naive subsets generally had larger estimated richness.

Original data processing: From ImmunoSEQ came sequences covering only the junction and carrying no quality scores, so filtering differed. Sequencing was performed with immunoSEQ multiplex PCR; in TCRdb, only in-frame clones are kept and a portion is missing. That table supplies the V and J calls and clone size; D and trimming were determined from the DNA. The sample yields 330,000 or so clones, around 74% seen once. Sequencing was carried out using memory CD4+ T cells sorted from blood. Subset described: CD45RA-negative fraction. The TCR comes from a man aged 25-45 years in good health.

Here the CDR3 DNA reads TGTGCCAGCAGTTACTCTCCAGGAAGCTCTGGAAACACCATATATTTT. Translation: CASSYSPGSSGNTIYF. The chain recombines TRBV6-5 with TRBJ1-3, with no clear D. V was clipped by 0 bases and J by 0 bases, with 9 bases between them. Germline V gene data show CDR1 as MNHEY and CDR2 as SVGAGI. This CDR3 comprises 16 residues.